Presented here are 26 T cell receptor beta chains from one specimen sequenced in a study of T cell responses to AZD1222 COVID-19 vaccine. Profiling relied on immunoSEQ multiplex PCR, and the TCRdb table lists in-frame clones only, not all of them. The sample has around 110,000 clones, about 88% seen once. This sample comprised peripheral blood, obtained on day 0 of AZD1222 vaccination. The source is an adult in good health.

This rearrangement joins TRBV28 to TRBJ1-4; D is possibly TRBD1 (5 bases). Germline-derived CDR1 and CDR2 are MDHEN and SYDVKM. CDR3 length equals 12 residues. The ends were cut back, 7 bases at V and 7 bases at J, with 10 bases in the middle. CDR3 DNA: TGTGCCAGCACCCGGAGGGGTGAAAAACTGTTTTTT. It is translated as CASTRRGEKLFF.

The V gene is TRBV7-3, the J gene TRBJ2-3; D may correspond to TRBD1 or TRBD2 (6 bases each). Trimming pared 5 bases from V and 0 bases from J, leaving 12 bases between. Germline lookup yields CDR1 SGHTA and CDR2 FQGTGA. The CDR3 covers 15 residues. The CDR3 loop is CASSGGGISTDTQYF. The CDR3, as DNA: TGTGCCAGCAGCGGAGGGGGAATTAGCACAGATACGCAGTATTTT.

The rearrangement links TRBV7-9 to TRBJ2-3, with TRBD2 identical over 7 bases. J lost 5 bases, V lost 1 base, and 12 bases had no gene match. Germline-derived CDR1 and CDR2 are SEHNR and FQNEAQ (reference sequence). The CDR3 is 17 residues long. The CDR3 coding sequence is TGTGCCAGCAGCTTAGTGACCGGGACTAAGATTTTAGATACGCAGTATTTT. Protein product: CASSLVTGTKILDTQYF.

This chain connects TRBV28 to TRBJ2-7, with a possible D match to TRBD1 (6 bases). The CDR3 consists of 14 residues. V was shortened by 3 bases and J by 3 bases, with 12 bases between the two germline ends. The germline V gene has CDR1 MDHEN and CDR2 SYDVKM. CDR3 amino acids: CASSLQGDIYEQYF. CDR3 nucleotide sequence: TGTGCCAGCAGTTTGCAAGGGGACATCTACGAGCAGTACTTC.

The chain combines TRBV6-1 with TRBJ2-1; either TRBD1 or TRBD2 may supply D (5 bases each). CDR3 size: 15 residues. Germline V gives CDR1 MNHNS, CDR2 SASEGT. The V end lost 0 bases, the J end lost 6 bases, and 12 bases lay between the germline ends. In DNA form, the CDR3 reads TGTGCCAGCAGTGAAGCTGAAGATGGGGGCAATGAGCAGTTCTTC. It encodes CASSEAEDGGNEQFF.

The rearrangement joins TRBV6-5 to TRBJ1-1, with D hard to call. Trimming removed 6 bases from V and 8 bases from J, with 10 bases in between. In germline, CDR1 is MNHEY, CDR2 SVGAGI. The CDR3 contains 11 residues. Here the CDR3 reads CASRLGREAFF. In DNA, the CDR3 is TGTGCCAGCAGACTCGGACGGGAAGCTTTCTTT.

The rearrangement joins TRBV30 to TRBJ2-3, with 13 bases that match TRBD2. The CDR3 sequence is 13 residues long. In germline, CDR1 is GTSNPN, CDR2 SVGIG (reference sequence). J lost 4 bases, V lost 5 bases, and 0 bases had no gene match. Here the CDR3 DNA reads TGTGCCTGGGGACTAGCGGGAGCAGATACGCAGTATTTT. As protein: CAWGLAGADTQYF.

This clone was recorded only once. The chain combines TRBV21-1 with TRBJ2-7; the table's TRBD2 call for D was not verified on the DNA. TRBV21-1 is an annotated pseudogene. This CDR3 comprises 17 residues. The CDR3 DNA follows: TGTGCCAGCAGCAGGGGGAATTCTAGCGGAACTCCCTACGAGCAGTACTTC. This gives the protein CASSRGNSSGTPYEQYF.

Turning to this clone: An end of the junction differs from the germline gene, which may be a read error. The chain links TRBV2 to TRBJ1-4; a possible D gene is TRBD1 (5 bases). This CDR3 is 12 amino acids long. Germline CDR1 and CDR2: SNHLY and FYNNEI. Here the CDR3 DNA reads TGTGCCAGCAGCGAGGGCGGCAGGGTAACTAGTTTT. Encoded protein: CASSEGGRVTSF. Looking up the rest from reference TRBV2 and TRBJ1-4 gives the full variable domain: EPEVTQTPSHQVTQMGQEVILRCVPISNHLYFYWYRQILGQKVEFLVSFYNNEISEKSEIFDDQFSVERPDGSNFTLKIRSTKLEDSAMYFCASSEGGRVTSFGSGTQLSVL.

J is TRBJ1-6 and V is TRBV3-1 (or the pseudogene TRBV3-2), with 8 positions matching TRBD1. Looked up from germline, CDR1 is LGHDT and CDR2 is YNNKEL (reference sequence). This CDR3 is 14 amino acids long. The V segment lost 7 bases and the J segment 7 bases; nucleotides outside the gene matches: 6. The CDR3 coding sequence is TGTGCCAGCAACCTGGGGACAGGCAATTCACCCCTCCACTTT. This encodes CASNLGTGNSPLHF.

This sequence joins TRBV12-3 or TRBV12-4 and TRBJ1-5; TRBD1 might be the D (5 bases). Between the trimmed V and J ends, which lost 4 bases and 1 base, there was a span of 5 bases. The CDR3 covers 13 residues. The CDR3 reads CASSWGSNQPQHF. The CDR3 DNA follows: TGTGCCAGCAGTTGGGGCAGCAATCAGCCCCAGCATTTT.

The chain joins TRBV6-5 to TRBJ1-5; no definite D call. The ends were cut back, 6 bases at V and 5 bases at J, with 11 bases in the middle. Germline-derived CDR1 and CDR2 are MNHEY and SVGAGI. The length of the CDR3 is 13 residues. CDR3: CASRPQWDQPQHF. CDR3 nucleotide sequence: TGTGCCAGCAGGCCACAGTGGGATCAGCCCCAGCATTTT.

The chain couples TRBV15 to TRBJ2-1; tentative D call: TRBD1 (6 bases). The CDR3 spans 17 residues. Germline V gene lookup returns CDR1 LNHNV and CDR2 YYDKDF (reference sequence). V was pared by 3 bases and J by 1 base, with 16 bases between. In DNA form, the CDR3 reads TGTGCCACCAGCAGGTTGCAGGGGTTCGGATCCTACAATGAGCAGTTCTTC. It yields the protein CATSRLQGFGSYNEQFF.

The CDR3 DNA reads as TGTGCCAGCAGATCCCTCTGGGGGGGTTCCTACGAGCAGTACTTC. It codes for CASRSLWGGSYEQYF. The J gene is TRBJ2-7, the V gene TRBV6-5; 7 bases line up with TRBD2. Losses at the gene ends were 6 bases for V and 1 base for J; bases not matched to a gene: 9. The germline CDR1 and CDR2 sequences are MNHEY and SVGAGI. The CDR3 is 15 residues long.

The J gene is TRBJ1-4, the V gene TRBV30; D gene ambiguous. The CDR3 is 13 residues long. CDR1 and CDR2 (germline): GTSNPN, SVGIG (reference sequence). Trimming cost V 1 base and J 4 bases, with 7 bases left between them. CDR3 region: CAWSAQRNEKLFF. CDR3 coding DNA: TGTGCCTGGAGTGCTCAGCGTAATGAAAAACTGTTTTTT.

This chain uses TRBV28 with TRBJ1-6; D uncertain. Trimming shortened V by 3 bases and J by 7 bases, and 7 bases separated the two germline ends. The CDR3 has 13 residues. The germline CDR1 and CDR2 sequences are MDHEN and SYDVKM. In nucleotides, the CDR3 is TGTGCCAGCAGTTTGTCGGAGAATTCACCCCTCCACTTT. Amino acids: CASSLSENSPLHF.

The V gene is TRBV27, the J gene TRBJ2-7, with a weak D call TRBD1 (6 bases). The CDR3 has 13 amino acids. Trimming left V 6 bases short and J 0 bases short, with 9 bases between. Germline V CDR1 and CDR2: MNHEY, SMNVEV (reference sequence). The CDR3 DNA reads as TGTGCCAGCAGGACAGGAAGCTCCTACGAGCAGTACTTC. This sequence encodes CASRTGSSYEQYF.

V gene TRBV23-1 combines with J gene TRBJ1-4; D gene uncertain. TRBV23-1 is reported as an ORF; its role is uncertain. V was trimmed by 3 bases and J by 0 bases, leaving 14 bases between them. The CDR3 extends over 17 amino acids. CDR3 sequence reads: CASSHSSAPATNEKLFF. In DNA, the CDR3 is TGCGCCAGCAGTCATAGCTCCGCACCCGCAACTAATGAAAAACTGTTTTTT.

The chain joins TRBV21-1 to TRBJ2-2; the D segment call TRBD2 is taken from the table without a DNA check. TRBV21-1 is recorded as a pseudogene. The CDR3 length is 16 residues. This CDR3 is CASSKVRSGDTGELFF. The CDR3 DNA reads as TGTGCCAGCAGCAAAGTCAGATCGGGGGACACCGGGGAGCTGTTTTTT.

The chain recombines TRBV28 with TRBJ2-7; no clear D gene. CDR3 length: 14 amino acids. Germline V lookup: CDR1 MDHEN, CDR2 SYDVKM. V gave up 3 bases and J gave up 0 bases, with 9 bases separating them. The DNA of the CDR3 is TGTGCCAGCAGTTTGCCCGGTTTCTCCTACGAGCAGTACTTC. Amino acids: CASSLPGFSYEQYF. The full variable domain, rest sourced from reference TRBV28 and TRBJ2-7, is DVKVTQSSRYLVKRTGEKVFLECVQDMDHENMFWYRQDPGLGLRLIYFSYDVKMKEKGDIPEGYSVSREKKERFSLILESASTNQTSMYLCASSLPGFSYEQYFGPGTRLTVT.

The CDR3 DNA reads as TGTGCCACCAGTGCCTCGGGACAGGCCAATGGCGGGGAGCTGTTTTTT. This encodes CATSASGQANGGELFF. The chain employs TRBV24-1 and TRBJ2-2; TRBD1 agrees at 8 bases. CDR1 KGHDR and CDR2 SFDVKD come from the germline V gene. V was pared by 5 bases and J by 7 bases, with 11 bases of the junction left unmatched. The CDR3 is made up of 16 amino acids.

The CDR3 sequence: CASSQGLVSGEQFF. Here the CDR3 DNA reads TGTGCCAGCAGCCAAGGACTAGTCAGTGGTGAGCAGTTCTTC. V gene TRBV3-1 (or the pseudogene TRBV3-2) combines with J gene TRBJ2-1; the D gene is possibly TRBD2 (6 bases). V gave up 1 base and J gave up 9 bases, with 13 bases separating them. The CDR3 covers 14 residues. Germline V gene data show CDR1 as LGHDT and CDR2 as YNNKEL (reference sequence).

This clone was recorded only once. The chain recombines TRBV5-1 with TRBJ2-7; D is possibly TRBD1 or TRBD2 (6 bases each). V was trimmed by 0 bases and J by 4 bases, leaving 14 bases between them. The CDR3 covers 15 residues. CDR1 is SGHRS and CDR2 is YFSETQ in the germline V gene. The CDR3 DNA follows: TGCGCCAGCAGCTTGGCCACCCAGGGGACTTACGAGCAGTACTTC. Encoded protein: CASSLATQGTYEQYF.

This clone was found once. This chain uses TRBV28 with TRBJ2-1, with 10 bases aligning to TRBD2. Germline V gives CDR1 MDHEN, CDR2 SYDVKM. The CDR3 sequence is 20 residues long. V shed 4 bases and J 4 bases; nucleotides not matched to a gene: 19. Here the CDR3 reads CASSSTVQRGGPSAYNEQFF. CDR3 in DNA: TGTGCCAGCAGTTCCACGGTTCAGCGGGGGGGCCCCTCCGCTTACAATGAGCAGTTCTTC.

The CDR3 DNA sequence: TGTGCCAGCAGTTTAACAGGGGCCTCCTATAATTCACCCCTCCACTTT. Its translation: CASSLTGASYNSPLHF. The chain carries TRBV28 and TRBJ1-6; 7 bases align to TRBD1. The germline V gene has CDR1 MDHEN and CDR2 SYDVKM. The length of the CDR3 is 16 residues. Trimming at V came to 2 bases and at J to 0 bases, leaving 1 base not matched to a gene.

This clone occurred a few times. This rearrangement joins TRBV30 to TRBJ2-7; 10 nucleotides align to TRBD2. Per germline, CDR1 GTSNPN and CDR2 SVGIG (reference sequence). V was clipped by 1 base and J by 0 bases; unmatched bases: 6. The length of the CDR3 is 16 residues. The CDR3 protein is CAWSGRASGSSYEQYF. The CDR3 DNA sequence: TGTGCCTGGAGTGGGAGGGCTAGCGGGAGCTCCTACGAGCAGTACTTC.